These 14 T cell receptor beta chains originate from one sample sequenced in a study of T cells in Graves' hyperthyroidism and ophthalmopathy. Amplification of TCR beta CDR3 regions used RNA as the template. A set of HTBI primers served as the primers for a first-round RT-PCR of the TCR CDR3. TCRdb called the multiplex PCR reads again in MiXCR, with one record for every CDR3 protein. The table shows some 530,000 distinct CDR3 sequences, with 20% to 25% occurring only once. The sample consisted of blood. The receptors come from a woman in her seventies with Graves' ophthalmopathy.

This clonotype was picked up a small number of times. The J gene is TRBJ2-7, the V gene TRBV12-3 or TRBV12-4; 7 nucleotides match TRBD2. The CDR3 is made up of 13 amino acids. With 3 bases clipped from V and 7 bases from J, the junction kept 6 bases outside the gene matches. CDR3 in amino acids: CASSFGGDAEQYF. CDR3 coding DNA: TGTGCCAGCAGTTTTGGGGGGGACGCGGAGCAGTACTTC.

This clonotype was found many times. The CDR3 region is CASGSRRRRYTEAFF. CDR3 DNA: TGTGCTAGTGGCTCAAGAAGGAGGAGGTACACTGAAGCTTTCTTT. The chain uses TRBV12-5 and TRBJ1-1; D call uncertain. The V gene lost 6 bases and the J gene lost 3 bases, with 17 bases spanning the gap. Germline CDR1 reads LGHNT; CDR2 reads FRNRAP. This CDR3 is 15 amino acids long.

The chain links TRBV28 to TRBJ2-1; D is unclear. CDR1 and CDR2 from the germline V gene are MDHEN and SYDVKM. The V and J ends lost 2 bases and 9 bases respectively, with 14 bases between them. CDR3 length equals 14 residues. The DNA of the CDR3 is TGTGCCAGCAGTTTAAATTTAGTAAACAGTGAGCAGTTCTTC. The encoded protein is CASSLNLVNSEQFF. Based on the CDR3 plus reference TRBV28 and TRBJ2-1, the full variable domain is DVKVTQSSRYLVKRTGEKVFLECVQDMDHENMFWYRQDPGLGLRLIYFSYDVKMKEKGDIPEGYSVSREKKERFSLILESASTNQTSMYLCASSLNLVNSEQFFGPGTRLTVL.

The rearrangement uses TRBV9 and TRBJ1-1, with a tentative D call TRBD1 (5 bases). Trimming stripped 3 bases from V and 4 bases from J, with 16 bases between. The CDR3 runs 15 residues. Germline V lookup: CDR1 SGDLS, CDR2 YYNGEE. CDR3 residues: CASSARRGSGTEAFF. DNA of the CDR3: TGTGCCAGCAGCGCCCGTCGGGGGTCGGGCACTGAAGCTTTCTTT. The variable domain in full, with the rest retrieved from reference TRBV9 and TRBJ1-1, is DSGVTQTPKHLITATGQRVTLRCSPRSGDLSVYWYQQSLDQGLQFLIQYYNGEERAKGNILERFSAQQFPDLHSELNLSSLELGDSALYFCASSARRGSGTEAFFGQGTRLTVV.

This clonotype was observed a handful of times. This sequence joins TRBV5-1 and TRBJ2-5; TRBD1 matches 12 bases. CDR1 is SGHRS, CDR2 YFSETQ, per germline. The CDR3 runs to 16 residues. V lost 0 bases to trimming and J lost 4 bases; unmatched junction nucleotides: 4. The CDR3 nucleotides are TGCGCCAGCAGCTTGGTGGGACAGGGGGCGGGAGAGACCCAGTACTTC. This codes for CASSLVGQGAGETQYF.

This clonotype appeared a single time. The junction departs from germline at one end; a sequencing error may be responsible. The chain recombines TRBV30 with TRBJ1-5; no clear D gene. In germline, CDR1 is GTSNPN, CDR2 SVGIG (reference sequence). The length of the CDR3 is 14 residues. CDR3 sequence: CACSVGNRNQPQHF. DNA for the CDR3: TGTGCCTGCAGTGTAGGGAACCGAAATCAGCCCCAGCATTTT.

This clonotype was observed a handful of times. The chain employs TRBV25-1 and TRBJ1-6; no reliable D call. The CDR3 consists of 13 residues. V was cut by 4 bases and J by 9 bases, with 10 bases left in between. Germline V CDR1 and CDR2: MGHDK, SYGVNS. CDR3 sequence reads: CASSGGNRSPLHF. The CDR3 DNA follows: TGTGCCAGCAGTGGAGGAAACCGTTCACCCCTCCACTTT.

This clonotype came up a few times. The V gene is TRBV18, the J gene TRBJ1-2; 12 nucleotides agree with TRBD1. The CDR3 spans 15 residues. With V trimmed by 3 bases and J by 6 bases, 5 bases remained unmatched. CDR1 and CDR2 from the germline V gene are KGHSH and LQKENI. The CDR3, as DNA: TGTGCCAGCTCACCCTCCGGGACAGGGGGCAATGGCTACACCTTC. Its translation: CASSPSGTGGNGYTF. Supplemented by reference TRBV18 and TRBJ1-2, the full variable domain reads NAGVMQNPRHLVRRRGQEARLRCSPMKGHSHVYWYRQLPEEGLKFMVYLQKENIIDESGMPKERFSAEFPKEGPSILRIQQVVRGDSAAYFCASSPSGTGGNGYTFGSGTRLTVV.

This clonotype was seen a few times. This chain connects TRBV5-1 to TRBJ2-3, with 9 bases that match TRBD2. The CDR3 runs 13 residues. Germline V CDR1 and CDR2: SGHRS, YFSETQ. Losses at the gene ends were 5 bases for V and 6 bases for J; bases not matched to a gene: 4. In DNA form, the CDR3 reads TGCGCCAGCAGTATCCTAGCGGGGGATACGCAGTATTTT. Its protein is CASSILAGDTQYF.

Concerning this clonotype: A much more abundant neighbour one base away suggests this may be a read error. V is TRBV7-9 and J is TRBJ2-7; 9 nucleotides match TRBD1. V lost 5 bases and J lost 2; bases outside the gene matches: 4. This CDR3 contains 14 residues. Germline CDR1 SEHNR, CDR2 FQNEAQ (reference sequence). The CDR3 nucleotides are TGTGCCAGCAGCCCCGGGACAGGGACCTACGAGCAGTACTTC. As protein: CASSPGTGTYEQYF.

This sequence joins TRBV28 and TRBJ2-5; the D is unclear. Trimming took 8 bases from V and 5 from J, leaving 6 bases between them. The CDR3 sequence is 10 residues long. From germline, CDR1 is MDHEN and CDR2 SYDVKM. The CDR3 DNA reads TGTGCCAGCGTGGGTGAGACCCAGTACTTC. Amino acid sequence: CASVGETQYF.

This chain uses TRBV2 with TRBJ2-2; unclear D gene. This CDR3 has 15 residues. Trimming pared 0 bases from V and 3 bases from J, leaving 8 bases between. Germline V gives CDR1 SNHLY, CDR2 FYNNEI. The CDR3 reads CASSEAGGDTGELFF. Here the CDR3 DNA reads TGTGCCAGCAGTGAAGCTGGCGGAGACACCGGGGAGCTGTTTTTT.

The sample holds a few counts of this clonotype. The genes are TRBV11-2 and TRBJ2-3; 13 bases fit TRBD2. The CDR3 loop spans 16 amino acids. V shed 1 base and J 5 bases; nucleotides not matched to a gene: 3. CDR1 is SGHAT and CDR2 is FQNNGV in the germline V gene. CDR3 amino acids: CASSLVLAGGVDTQYF. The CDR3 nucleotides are TGTGCCAGCAGCTTAGTACTAGCGGGAGGGGTAGATACGCAGTATTTT.

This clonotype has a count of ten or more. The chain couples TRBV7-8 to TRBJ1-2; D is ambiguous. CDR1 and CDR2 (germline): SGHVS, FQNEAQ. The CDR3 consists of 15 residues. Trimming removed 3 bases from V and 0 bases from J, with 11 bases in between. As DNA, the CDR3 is TGTGCCAGCAGCTTTGCTCGTTGGGCTAACTATGGCTACACCTTC. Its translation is CASSFARWANYGYTF.